These T cell receptor beta chains were read from a single sample in a study of blood T cell repertoires in COVID-19. Assay used: immunoSEQ multiplex PCR; TCRdb lists only in-frame clones, some missing. Altogether under 450,000 clones are present, approximately 91% being singletons, with the ten largest covering approximately 1.5%. Sequencing used peripheral blood. Receptors originate from a woman aged 40 to 49 with COVID-19, enrolled during active disease. Each CDR3 is given with its conserved first and last residue. The order of the fields is CDR3 protein, CDR3 DNA, V gene, J gene, D gene. A D gene is named only where the DNA matches it firmly.

cdr3_aa: CASSPGNDPSNEKLFF
cdr3_nt: TGTGCCAGCAGTCCGGGAAACGACCCGAGTAATGAAAAACTGTTTTTT
v_call: TRBV28
j_call: TRBJ1-4
d_call: -

cdr3_aa: CASSLAGPYQETQYF
cdr3_nt: TGTGCCAGCAGTTTAGCGGGGCCGTACCAAGAGACCCAGTACTTC
v_call: TRBV27
j_call: TRBJ2-5
d_call: -

cdr3_aa: CAWSAPGVTQYF
cdr3_nt: TGTGCCTGGAGTGCACCGGGGGTGACCCAGTACTTC
v_call: TRBV30
j_call: TRBJ2-5
d_call: -

cdr3_aa: CASSLTVNEQFF
cdr3_nt: TGTGCCAGCAGCCTTACAGTGAATGAGCAGTTCTTC
v_call: TRBV9
j_call: TRBJ2-1
d_call: -

cdr3_aa: CASRPKGVGGSPLHF
cdr3_nt: TGTGCCAGCAGGCCAAAGGGGGTAGGGGGCTCACCCCTCCACTTT
v_call: TRBV28
j_call: TRBJ1-6
d_call: TRBD1

cdr3_aa: CASSVRADRSSGNTIYF
cdr3_nt: TGTGCCAGCAGCGTACGAGCTGACAGGTCCTCTGGAAACACCATATATTTT
v_call: TRBV9
j_call: TRBJ1-3
d_call: -

cdr3_aa: CASSLLGGQGREKLFF
cdr3_nt: TGTGCCAGCAGTTTATTGGGGGGACAGGGACGAGAAAAACTGTTTTTT
v_call: TRBV27
j_call: TRBJ1-4
d_call: TRBD1

cdr3_aa: CASSDMGLLAYEQYF
cdr3_nt: TGTGCCAGCAGCGATATGGGACTCCTTGCCTACGAGCAGTACTTC
v_call: TRBV2
j_call: TRBJ2-7
d_call: -

cdr3_aa: CASSLFQVDTGELFF
cdr3_nt: TGTGCCAGCAGCTTATTTCAGGTCGACACCGGGGAGCTGTTTTTT
v_call: TRBV7-2
j_call: TRBJ2-2
d_call: -

cdr3_aa: CASSLTSGEYEQYF
cdr3_nt: TGTGCCAGCAGCTTGACTAGCGGAGAATACGAGCAGTACTTC
v_call: TRBV11-2
j_call: TRBJ2-7
d_call: TRBD2

cdr3_aa: CASSLGNTRTIGEEEKLFF
cdr3_nt: TGTGCCAGCAGCTTAGGTAATACTAGGACGATTGGGGAGGAAGAAAAACTGTTTTTT
v_call: TRBV7-9
j_call: TRBJ1-4
d_call: -